This T cell receptor beta chain was captured in a study of identical twins. A few counts support this clonotype. TCRdb re-derived calls from the 5' RACE reads in MiXCR, one entry per CDR3 protein. The sample lists about 520,000 distinct CDR3 sequences; around 20% were seen once. Germline values: CDR1 DFQATT, CDR2 SNEGSKA (reference sequence). This CDR3 spans 12 amino acids. V gave up 2 bases and J gave up 2 bases, with 6 bases separating them. This sample also belongs to another study, concerning T cells expressing NK-cell markers.

J is TRBJ1-1 and V is TRBV20-1; D is unresolved. The origin of this receptor is a woman younger than 35 in good health. Sequencing was done on a sample of CD4+ T cells sorted from blood. DNA of the CDR3: TGCAGTGCTAGAATGGTTAACACTGAAGCTTTCTTT. Its translation: CSARMVNTEAFF.